This TCR beta chain was sequenced during a study of monozygotic twins with inflammatory bowel disease (dated 2019 in TCRdb). For context, the study as a whole: In total, about 28 monozygotic twin pairs made up the full study: 19 Danish pairs, all IBD-discordant, plus nine German pairs, of which four were IBD-concordant and five were IBD-discordant. The search for disease-associated traits relied mainly on comparing, within discordant pairs, IBD patients with their genetically identical healthy co-twins. Each individual had, on average, about 151 000 unique TCRalpha sequences and 181 000 unique TCRbeta sequences available for analysis.

On this clonotype itself: The antigen it recognizes is unknown.

The library was made by 5' RACE. For each TCR library, 3,000 to 3,500 ng of total RNA was used. For each sample, cDNA synthesis was carried out in eight separate reactions using SMARTScribe reverse transcriptase. During cDNA synthesis, unique molecular identifiers containing a 6-nucleotide sample barcode were introduced by template switching. Amplification of TCRalpha and TCRbeta cDNA involved two nested PCRs of roughly 16 and 10 cycles, and each PCR was followed by bead purification. Before amplification, the cDNA was treated with uracil DNA-glycosylase and purified using the QIAquick PCR purification kit. The second PCR added Illumina TruSeq-compatible adapters along with sample-specific barcodes. Library quality and concentration were assessed using TapeStation and Qubit, and about 5 ng of each library was pooled. Sequencing of pooled libraries was carried out on an Illumina HiSeq2500 single-index Rapid Run using 2 x 100 bp reads and custom sequencing primers. The authors' analysis ran thus. UMI-based consensus assembly with MiGEC version 1.2.6 was used to correct PCR and sequencing errors. MiXCR version 2.1.1 was used to carry out V(D)J alignment, clonotype assembly and CDR3 extraction. To normalise gene usage, clonotype sharing and MAIT/NKT TCR abundance, the analysis used the top 1000, 10 000 and 20 000 clonotypes per sample. After downsampling to 27 000 UMIs, diversity was calculated as the inverse Simpson index using the vegan R package. Paired Mann-Whitney U tests were applied to discordant twin pairs, with Benjamini-Hochberg correction for multiple testing. TCRdb reprocessed the reads and assigns one entry to each CDR3 protein sequence, leaving out DNA. The V and J calls were not made by the authors but by TCRdb's processing. The table of this sample itemizes 330,000 or so distinct CDR3 sequences. The top ten clonotypes cover 2% of the sample.

An approximately 2.3 ml peripheral blood sample was drawn into PAXgene tubes per donor and stored at -80°C. Without T cell sorting, total RNA was isolated from whole blood using the PAXgene blood miRNA kit on an automated QIAcube. Peripheral blood from monozygotic twin pairs who were concordant or discordant for inflammatory bowel disease underwent deep TCRalpha and TCRbeta repertoire profiling using unique molecular barcoding. Smoking habits were recorded for all twin pairs, and each individual was classified as a current, former or never smoker. The investigation overall reported the following: A decrease in TCRbeta repertoire diversity, as measured by inverse Simpson index, was observed in IBD patients compared with their healthy co-twins. Different T cell subtypes could not be distinguished in the analysis. Repertoire similarity did not differ between concordant and discordant twins, which could be due to limited statistical power. Differing immunosuppressive treatments among patients may have added background noise and inter-individual variability to the repertoires. IBD patients shared fewer clonotypes with other individuals than healthy twins did, most markedly in patients showing signs of disease activity. The results gave no support for a single strong signal or clonotype linked to IBD.

Counted from cysteine to phenylalanine, this CDR3 has 13 amino acids. The protein alone is recorded here. CDR1 and CDR2 are read off the germline V gene as MNHEY and SVGAGI. The sequence links TRBV6-5 to TRBJ2-1; TCRdb's D call, TRBD2, is unchecked because there is no DNA. The TCR comes from a human donor with ulcerative colitis or Crohn's disease, or a healthy co-twin of an affected twin (not recorded which). The sample comprised blood. The CDR3 region: CASRGGQAGRDFF.